These 20 T cell receptor beta chains share one sample of origin, sequenced in a study of vaccination effects on CD4 cells after COVID-19. Sequencing in the ViraFEST assay came after antigen-specific CD4+ T cells had been expanded with viral peptide pools, which were used to stimulate PBMC. Investigators separated out CD4+ T cells once 9 to 11 days of culture had passed. PCR confirmed that the person was infected with SARS-CoV-2 between March and December 2020. Their antigens are not known. The assay was immunoSEQ multiplex PCR, and TCRdb's table has in-frame clones only and misses some. The data contain around 25,000 clones, about three quarters of them singletons. Sequencing was performed on CD4+ T cells from PBMCs cultured with HCoV-NL63 spike peptides, taken before COVID-19 vaccination. The receptors were gathered from a human donor who had a prior SARS-CoV-2 infection.

There are a few counts of this clone. CDR3 coding DNA: TGCGCCAGCAGCTCGTCCCTGAAAGAGATAGCTTTCTTT. This sequence encodes CASSSSLKEIAFF. V and J are TRBV5-1 and TRBJ1-1, with unresolved D. The V gene's germline CDR1 is SGHRS and CDR2 YFSETQ. V was shortened by 3 bases and J by 10 bases, with 16 bases between the two germline ends. CDR3 length: 13 amino acids.

The V and J genes are TRBV12-5 and TRBJ1-6; D not certain. Trimming cost V 4 bases and J 13 bases, with 8 bases left between them. CDR1 LGHNT and CDR2 FRNRAP come from the germline V gene. CDR3 size: 11 residues. The CDR3, as DNA: TGTGCTAGTGGTTCGCCGGCGCCCCTCCACTTT. It translates to CASGSPAPLHF.

The rearrangement links TRBV6-5 to TRBJ1-4, with D perhaps matching TRBD1 (6 bases). The V gene lost 4 bases and the J gene lost 4 bases, with 16 bases spanning the gap. Germline CDR1 reads MNHEY; CDR2 reads SVGAGI. The CDR3 has 16 residues. The CDR3 loop reads CASSSLRQAFNEKLFF. CDR3 sequence (DNA): TGTGCCAGCAGTTCGCTACGACAGGCTTTTAATGAAAAACTGTTTTTT.

The genes are TRBV11-2 and TRBJ2-3; 8 bases match TRBD2. Germline-derived CDR1 and CDR2 are SGHAT and FQNNGV. The V segment lost 8 bases and the J segment 6 bases; nucleotides outside the gene matches: 10. CDR3 size: 14 residues. Written as DNA, the CDR3 is TGTGCCAGCTTCCTGCGGGGGGCTCGGGATACGCAGTATTTT. Translation gives CASFLRGARDTQYF.

The J gene is TRBJ2-1, the V gene TRBV2; possible D gene TRBD2, 6 bases. Germline V lookup: CDR1 SNHLY, CDR2 FYNNEI. Trimming stripped 1 base from V and 4 bases from J, with 11 bases between. The CDR3 covers 15 residues. The CDR3 is CASSEVAGGYNEQFF. In DNA form, the CDR3 reads TGTGCCAGCAGTGAAGTAGCAGGAGGGTACAATGAGCAGTTCTTC.

The J gene is TRBJ2-7, the V gene TRBV18, with 7 bases aligning to TRBD2. CDR3 length: 16 residues. Germline V CDR1 and CDR2: KGHSH, LQKENI. V shed 6 bases, J shed 7 bases, and the junction held 18 bases outside the gene matches. CDR3 sequence reads: CASSPIPTRREWEQYF. The DNA for the CDR3 is TGTGCCAGCTCCCCCATCCCCACTAGGCGGGAGTGGGAGCAGTACTTC.

This sequence joins TRBV6-5 and TRBJ1-2; D call uncertain. V was cut by 2 bases and J by 8 bases, with 12 bases left in between. Looked up from germline, CDR1 is MNHEY and CDR2 is SVGAGI. CDR3 length equals 13 residues. The CDR3 reads CASSYSPARGYTF. In DNA form, the CDR3 reads TGTGCCAGCAGTTACAGCCCAGCTCGCGGCTACACCTTC.

This clone was observed a handful of times. The rearrangement uses TRBV5-1 and TRBJ1-2; the D gene is possibly TRBD1 (5 bases). CDR1 SGHRS and CDR2 YFSETQ come from the germline V gene. The V and J ends lost 4 bases and 8 bases respectively, with 12 bases between them. This CDR3 is built from 12 residues. The CDR3 spells CASSPPGEGYTF. As DNA, the CDR3 is TGCGCCAGCAGCCCCCCGGGGGAAGGCTACACCTTC.

This chain connects TRBV11-2 to TRBJ1-2; D gene uncertain. Germline V gene lookup returns CDR1 SGHAT and CDR2 FQNNGV. CDR3 length: 12 residues. Trimming shortened V by 6 bases and J by 5 bases, and 10 bases separated the two germline ends. CDR3 sequence reads: CASSHSGYGYTF. The CDR3 coding sequence is TGTGCCAGCAGTCATAGCGGGTATGGCTACACCTTC.

The V call is TRBV6-4, the J call TRBJ1-2, with a weak D call TRBD1 (5 bases). The germline V gene encodes CDR1 MRHNA and CDR2 SNTAGT. The ends were cut back, 3 bases at V and 7 bases at J, with 15 bases in the middle. CDR3 size: 14 residues. CDR3 sequence (DNA): TGTGCCAGCAGTGAAGAGCAGGGTTATGGTGGCTACACCTTC. This gives the protein CASSEEQGYGGYTF.

The chain is built from TRBV2 and TRBJ2-2; no clear D. The germline V gene encodes CDR1 SNHLY and CDR2 FYNNEI. Between the trimmed V and J ends, which lost 5 bases and 0 bases, there was a span of 10 bases. The CDR3 covers 15 residues. CDR3 in DNA: TGTGCCAGCAGTAGAATTTTTACGAACACCGGGGAGCTGTTTTTT. Its protein product is CASSRIFTNTGELFF.

The chain is built from TRBV5-1 and TRBJ1-3; D may be TRBD1 (5 bases). Germline V gives CDR1 SGHRS, CDR2 YFSETQ. Trimming took off 4 bases at V and 1 base at J, with 12 bases between the two ends. The CDR3 length is 15 residues. The CDR3 spells CASSEWGGSGNTIYF. The DNA for the CDR3 is TGCGCCAGCAGCGAATGGGGGGGGTCTGGAAACACCATATATTTT.

This rearrangement joins TRBV2 to TRBJ2-7, with 10 bases that match TRBD2. J lost 5 bases, V lost 7 bases, and 17 bases had no gene match. This CDR3 contains 17 residues. Germline V gene data show CDR1 as SNHLY and CDR2 as FYNNEI. As DNA, the CDR3 is TGTGCCAGCATCGGGTACCCCAGCGGGAGGGCCACCCACGAGCAGTACTTC. It specifies CASIGYPSGRATHEQYF.

The V call is TRBV27, the J call TRBJ2-5; weak D call: TRBD2 (7 bases). The CDR3 sequence is 19 residues long. The germline CDR1 and CDR2 sequences are MNHEY and SMNVEV (reference sequence). Trimming stripped 6 bases from V and 2 bases from J, with 28 bases between. In nucleotides, the CDR3 is TGTGCCAGCAGCCGCAGGGGTTCTTGGGAGGGAGGGCCACAAGAGACCCAGTACTTC. Translating it yields CASSRRGSWEGGPQETQYF.

The chain recombines TRBV11-3 with TRBJ1-3; D not certain. CDR1 is SGHNT and CDR2 is YENEEA in the germline V gene. The CDR3 is made up of 15 amino acids. Trimming left V 3 bases short and J 2 bases short, with 11 bases between. The CDR3 DNA is TGTGCCAGCAGCTTCAGAGCAGCGGCTGGAAACACCATATATTTT. Residues: CASSFRAAAGNTIYF. The variable domain in full, completed from reference TRBV11-3 and TRBJ1-3, reads EAGVVQSPRYKIIEKKQPVAFWCNPISGHNTLYWYLQNLGQGPELLIRYENEEAVDDSQLPKDRFSAERLKGVDSTLKIQPAELGDSAVYLCASSFRAAAGNTIYFGEGSWLTVV.

This chain's CDR3 is CASSHLTGNYGYTF. CDR3 sequence (DNA): TGCGCCAGCAGCCACTTGACAGGGAACTATGGCTACACCTTC. This rearrangement joins TRBV4-3 to TRBJ1-2; 7 bases match TRBD1. With 3 bases clipped from V and 2 bases from J, the junction kept 3 bases outside the gene matches. The CDR3 extends over 14 amino acids. The V gene's germline CDR1 is LGHNA and CDR2 YSLEER.

J is TRBJ2-3 and V is TRBV4-1; D is ambiguous. Trimming left V 0 bases short and J 6 bases short, with 13 bases between. Germline V gene sequence: CDR1 MGHRA, CDR2 YSYEKL. The CDR3 spans 15 residues. The chain's CDR3 is CASSQDRTEGDTQYF. The CDR3 DNA is TGCGCCAGCAGCCAAGATCGGACCGAAGGTGATACGCAGTATTTT.

V gene TRBV19 combines with J gene TRBJ2-3, with unresolved D. V was clipped by 5 bases and J by 0 bases, with 15 bases between them. This CDR3 has 16 residues. CDR1 and CDR2 from the germline V gene are LNHDA and SQIVND (reference sequence). The CDR3 region has the DNA TGTGCCAGTAGTTCCAACACGGTATGGAGCACAGATACGCAGTATTTT. Residues: CASSSNTVWSTDTQYF.

The V gene is TRBV13, the J gene TRBJ2-7; no firm D call. This CDR3 is built from 13 residues. The V gene lost 5 bases and the J gene lost 4 bases, with 12 bases spanning the gap. Germline V CDR1 and CDR2: PRHDT, FYEKMQ (reference sequence). In DNA form, the CDR3 reads TGTGCCAGCAGCCACTCAAACTTTTACGAGCAGTACTTC. This codes for CASSHSNFYEQYF.

The V and J genes are TRBV18 and TRBJ1-2, with 9 bases lining up with TRBD1. This CDR3 has 15 amino acids. Germline V gene data show CDR1 as KGHSH and CDR2 as LQKENI. J was trimmed by 6 bases and V by 4 bases; bases with no gene match: 9. As DNA, the CDR3 is TGTGCCAGCTCACTTCCACCGGGACAGGGTCATGGCTACACCTTC. It translates to CASSLPPGQGHGYTF.